The 9 T cell receptor beta chains presented below share a single source sample, sequenced in a study of CD8 T cells in ankylosing spondylitis (dated by TCRdb to 2015 to 2018). The protocol used for the library was 5' RACE. Sequencing was performed on an Illumina HiSeq 2500. TCRdb itself trimmed the public reads at Q25 with fastp, ran MiXCR and retained productive beta chains. One record per CDR3 amino acid sequence lists the most common genes and DNA. The sample records around 250,000 distinct CDR3 sequences, approximately 30% of which are singletons. Around 4% of the sample comes from the top ten. The sequencing input was blood, either unsorted or a sorted T cell fraction (not recorded which). These receptors all stem from a male donor with ankylosing spondylitis or in good health (not recorded which).

This clonotype occurred once. CDR3 DNA sequence: TGTGCCACCAGCAGAGGCGGGGTCCCCCACGAGCAGTACTTC. It yields the protein CATSRGGVPHEQYF. This sequence joins TRBV15 and TRBJ2-7; D may be TRBD2 (6 bases). Germline V gene data show CDR1 as LNHNV and CDR2 as YYDKDF (reference sequence). This CDR3 region has 14 residues. Between the trimmed V and J ends, which lost 1 base and 5 bases, there was a span of 12 bases.

This clonotype was picked up a small number of times. This chain links TRBV20-1 with TRBJ1-5, with D unresolved. The V end was cut by 0 bases, the J end by 12 bases, with 15 bases between. The V gene's germline CDR1 is DFQATT and CDR2 SNEGSKA (reference sequence). The CDR3 extends over 13 amino acids. CDR3 bases: TGCAGTGCTAGAGATTTGACCGTCCATCTCCAGCATTTT. This codes for CSARDLTVHLQHF.

The chain joins TRBV12-3 or TRBV12-4 to TRBJ2-3; D gene ambiguous. Trimming pared 4 bases from V and 4 bases from J, leaving 15 bases between. This CDR3 contains 15 residues. Written as DNA, the CDR3 is TGTGCCAGCAGTTACCTTTCCCTGGAAGCAGATACGCAGTATTTT. Residues: CASSYLSLEADTQYF.

This clonotype turned up a few times. The chain uses TRBV5-1 and TRBJ2-1; possible D gene TRBD1, 6 bases. With 4 bases removed from V and 2 bases from J, the gap between germline ends came to 10 bases. Looked up from germline, CDR1 is SGHRS and CDR2 is YFSETQ. This CDR3 region has 14 residues. The CDR3 DNA reads TGCGCCAGCAGCGCTGGACAGCCCTACAATGAGCAGTTCTTC. This codes for CASSAGQPYNEQFF.

This clonotype was detected once. This chain joins TRBV7-2 and TRBJ1-1; D unclear. This CDR3 contains 14 residues. Deletions cut 0 bases from V and 7 bases from J, with 12 bases between. Germline values: CDR1 SGHTA, CDR2 FQGNSA. CDR3 coding DNA: TGTGCCAGCAGCTTAGCGGTGGCAGTAGGTGAAGCTTTCTTT. The encoded protein is CASSLAVAVGEAFF.

The chain links TRBV4-1 to TRBJ1-2; D remains ambiguous. The CDR3 is 15 residues long. The V end was cut by 0 bases, the J end by 4 bases, with 12 bases between. Germline loops: CDR1 MGHRA, CDR2 YSYEKL. The CDR3 sequence is CASSQEVDLGYGYTF. CDR3 DNA sequence: TGCGCCAGCAGCCAAGAGGTCGATTTGGGCTATGGCTACACCTTC.

This clonotype showed up just a few times. V is TRBV3-1 and J is TRBJ2-3, with 12 bases lining up with TRBD2. CDR3 size: 15 residues. CDR1 and CDR2 from the germline V gene are LGHDT and YNNKEL (reference sequence). V was clipped by 2 bases and J by 4 bases; unmatched bases: 1. The CDR3 sequence: CASSQLAGGADTQYF. In DNA form, the CDR3 reads TGTGCCAGCAGCCAACTAGCGGGGGGGGCAGATACGCAGTATTTT.

The gene calls are TRBV28 and TRBJ2-1; D is unresolved. V lost 3 bases and J lost 15, with 21 bases in between. Germline V lookup: CDR1 MDHEN, CDR2 SYDVKM. The CDR3 sequence is 14 residues long. The CDR3 sequence is CASSLIVGPQSPFF. CDR3 bases: TGTGCCAGCAGTTTGATCGTCGGCCCCCAAAGCCCGTTCTTC.

This chain joins TRBV4-1 and TRBJ1-1; D is unresolved. The germline V gene has CDR1 MGHRA and CDR2 YSYEKL. This CDR3 is 13 amino acids long. Trimming took 5 bases from V and 0 from J, leaving 7 bases between them. The CDR3 here is CASSERMNTEAFF. DNA of the CDR3: TGCGCCAGCAGCGAGAGGATGAACACTGAAGCTTTCTTT.